This T cell receptor beta chain was captured by sequencing in a study of cytomegalovirus exposure and HLA in healthy donors. Whole-study findings and limits: There were 150 to 200 TCR beta chains listed as cytomegalovirus-associated. In an earlier analysis, in some 500 donors, most V segments appeared productive either ~87% or ~30% of the time. An ancestry cluster, one associated with Asian ancestry, reportedly showed fewer N-insertions than the 666-donor mean in a later analysis.

A few counts support this clone. Its antigen is unidentified. Germline assignment: CDR1 MNHNY and CDR2 SVGAGI (reference sequence). The CDR3 runs to 12 residues. Trimming removed 8 bases from V and 6 bases from J, with 14 bases in between. Primers included in the PCR were 60 Vbeta and 13 Jbeta primers. Produced via immunoSEQ multiplex PCR; TCRdb's table is partial and in-frame only. The sample lists about 150,000 clones; around 83% were seen once. This chain joins TRBV6-6 and TRBJ2-7; D perhaps matches TRBD2 (6 bases). The sequence derives from a woman under 30 in good health and CMV-seronegative. Source material: PBMCs. The CDR3 sequence: CASGGEIAEQYF. The DNA for the CDR3 is TGTGCCAGCGGAGGGGAAATCGCCGAGCAGTACTTC.